These T cell receptor beta chains were read from a single sample in a study of blood T cell repertoires in COVID-19. Sequencing used immunoSEQ multiplex PCR; TCRdb keeps in-frame clones, though not all of them. Of about 300,000 clones in the sample, around 85% were seen once. Sample: PBMCs or T cells enriched from blood (not recorded which). The receptors here all came from a woman aged 30 to 39 who had been exposed to COVID-19. CDR3s include the opening cysteine and the closing phenylalanine or tryptophan. D genes are given only for firm matches. For some rows the clone size is stated as once, few or many, or as a class when expanded; others skip it.

j_call clone_size d_call v_call cdr3_nt cdr3_aa
TRBJ1-3 - TRBD1 TRBV27 TGTGCCAGCAGTTTAAAGGGACAGCCTGGAAACACCATATATTTT CASSLKGQPGNTIYF
TRBJ2-5 - - TRBV11-2 TGTGCCAGCAGCTTCGCCAGCGCGGAGGTACTGTACTTC CASSFASAEVLYF
TRBJ1-3 - - TRBV2 TGTGCCAGCAGTGACAATACAGGGCTCGGAAACACCATATATTTT CASSDNTGLGNTIYF
TRBJ1-3 - - TRBV30 TGTGCCTGGACGTCCTCTGGAAACACCATATATTTT CAWTSSGNTIYF
TRBJ1-1 - TRBD1 TRBV18 TGTGCCAGCTCACCACTAGGCCAGGGGGTGAACACTGAAGCTTTCTTT CASSPLGQGVNTEAFF
TRBJ2-7 - TRBD2 TRBV5-6 TGTGCCAGCAGCCCCCGGGGAGGGAAGGACGAGCAGTACTTC CASSPRGGKDEQYF
TRBJ1-1 - TRBD1 TRBV4-2 TGTGCCAGCAGCTCAGGACAGGGGGGCAACACTGAAGCTTTCTTT CASSSGQGGNTEAFF
TRBJ1-1 few - TRBV19 TGTGCCAGTAGTATAGATCTAACAGTCATCACTGAAGCTTTCTTT CASSIDLTVITEAFF
TRBJ2-7 - - TRBV6-5 TGTGCCAGCAGTTACTCGACGGGGTTACTCTACGAGCAGTACTTC CASSYSTGLLYEQYF
TRBJ2-5 - TRBD2 TRBV7-9 TGTGCCAGCAGCTTGCTAGCGGGCTCCCAAGAGACCCAGTACTTC CASSLLAGSQETQYF
TRBJ2-2 - TRBD2 TRBV27 TGTGCCAGCAGTTTACTAGCGGGAGGGCCTAAGGTCGGGGAGCTGTTTTTT CASSLLAGGPKVGELFF
TRBJ1-4 - - TRBV2 TGTGCCAGCAGGAGGGGAGGGGAAAAACTGTTTTTT CASRRGGEKLFF
TRBJ2-7 - - TRBV24-1 TGTGCCACCAGCACCGGGACACCTGACTACGAGCAGTACTTC CATSTGTPDYEQYF
TRBJ2-7 - - TRBV11-2 TGTGCCAGCAGCTTAGGGCAGGACACTACCTACGAGCAGTACTTC CASSLGQDTTYEQYF
TRBJ2-2 - - TRBV28 TGTGCCAGCAGTTTTAACCGGAGGGGCACCGGGGAGCTGTTTTTT CASSFNRRGTGELFF
TRBJ2-7 once - TRBV7-6 TGTGCCAGCAGCTTAGGCGGATTCAACTCCTACGAGCAGTACTTC CASSLGGFNSYEQYF
TRBJ2-1 - TRBD2 TRBV11-2 TGTGCCAGCAGCCTTGGACTAGCGGGGTCTACTGAGCAGTTCTTC CASSLGLAGSTEQFF
TRBJ2-7 once TRBD1 TRBV7-9 TGTGCCAGCAGCTCGGACAGGGGATTTGAGTACGAGCAGTACTTC CASSSDRGFEYEQYF
TRBJ1-5 - - TRBV27 TGTGCCAGCAGTTCCGGGAATTATAGCAATCAGCCCCAGCATTTT CASSSGNYSNQPQHF
TRBJ2-1 - TRBD1 TRBV19 TGTGCCAGTAGTAAGGGACAGGGACGCGCCTACAATGAGCAGTTCTTC CASSKGQGRAYNEQFF
TRBJ2-7 - TRBD2 TRBV6-5 TGTGCCAGCAGTTATTCGAGCGGGGTTGGCAGGCAGTACTTC CASSYSSGVGRQYF
TRBJ2-1 - TRBD2 TRBV10-3 TGTGCCATCAGTGACCTACTAGCGGGAGTCGTCAATGAGCAGTTCTTC CAISDLLAGVVNEQFF
TRBJ1-4 - TRBD1 TRBV5-5 TGTGCCAGCAGCGGGACAGGGACCTATGAAAAACTGTTTTTT CASSGTGTYEKLFF
TRBJ2-7 - - TRBV7-6 TGTGCCAGCAGCCCCCGATGGGGTAGCGGTTACGAGCAGTACTTC CASSPRWGSGYEQYF
TRBJ1-6 - - TRBV28 TGTGCCAGCGGGGCGGGGTTGGGATCACCCCTCCACTTT CASGAGLGSPLHF
TRBJ1-1 - - TRBV19 TGTGCCAGTAGTATGGCCAGGGGAACTGAAGCTTTCTTT CASSMARGTEAFF
TRBJ1-1 - - TRBV5-1 TGCGCCAGCAGCTTCACGGGAACTGAAGCTTTCTTT CASSFTGTEAFF
TRBJ2-2 - TRBD2 TRBV7-8 TGTGCCAGCAGCTTAACGAGCGGGAGGGCCCCTGGGGAGCTGTTTTTT CASSLTSGRAPGELFF
TRBJ1-3 - - TRBV29-1 TGCAGCGTTGGGGCAGGGGATCTTGGAAACACCATATATTTT CSVGAGDLGNTIYF
TRBJ2-1 - TRBD2 TRBV24-1 TGTGCCACCAGTGAGAGGACTAGCGGGGCCTACAATGAGCAGTTCTTC CATSERTSGAYNEQFF
TRBJ2-1 - TRBD1 TRBV27 TGTGCCAGCAGTTTAGGACAGGCTTACAATGAGCAGTTCTTC CASSLGQAYNEQFF
TRBJ1-2 once - TRBV28 TGTGCCAGCAGCCAAACAGGGTTCCCCTATTACACCTTC CASSQTGFPYYTF
TRBJ2-4 - - TRBV27 TGTGCCAGCAGTCCTTCTTACGGGGGTTATCTAGCCAAAAACATTCAGTACTTC CASSPSYGGYLAKNIQYF
TRBJ1-2 - - TRBV12-3/TRBV12-4 TGTGCCAGCAGTTTGGACAGCCTATATGGCTACACCTTC CASSLDSLYGYTF
TRBJ1-5 - - TRBV7-8 TGTGCCAGCAGCTTAGCGGCGACAGGCAATCAGCCCCAGCATTTT CASSLAATGNQPQHF
TRBJ1-3 few - TRBV30 TGTGCCTGGAGTCCCCGGAGAGTCTCTGGAAACACCATATATTTT CAWSPRRVSGNTIYF
TRBJ2-7 few - TRBV6-5 TGTGCCAGCAGTCCACGGTCGGGGGACCCCTACGAGCAGTACTTC CASSPRSGDPYEQYF
TRBJ1-1 - - TRBV2 TGTGCCAGCAGGAAAGAGGGGAACACTGAAGCTTTCTTT CASRKEGNTEAFF
TRBJ2-2 - - TRBV4-2 TGTGCCAGCAGCCAAGGCTTGGGGGGGAACACCGGGGAGCTGTTTTTT CASSQGLGGNTGELFF